The 21 T cell receptor beta chains below were found in one sample sequenced in a study of cytomegalovirus exposure and HLA in healthy donors (dated by TCRdb to 2015 to 2018). Receptor amplification or capture employed the immunoSEQ multiplex PCR assay. For the multiplex PCR, a mixture combining 60 forward primers for TCR Vbeta segments and 13 reverse primers for TCR Jbeta segments was used. Not all clones reach the TCRdb copy of this immuneACCESS table, which keeps in-frame sequences only. Checked studies attribute under half of the gap to unresolved V genes and leave the rest unexplained. This sample lists about 160,000 clones; nearly 80% were detected once. More than 9.5% of the sample is held by the ten biggest clonotypes. The sample comprised PBMCs. The receptors originated from a man in his late teens or twenties in good health and CMV-seropositive.

The chain uses TRBV5-1 and TRBJ2-5; 12 bases are a match to TRBD1. Losses at the gene ends were 0 bases for V and 5 bases for J; bases not matched to a gene: 5. Germline CDR1 reads SGHRS; CDR2 reads YFSETQ. This CDR3 is 16 amino acids long. DNA of the CDR3: TGCGCCAGCAGCTTGGGGGGACAGGGGGCTCTTGAGACCCAGTACTTC. It specifies CASSLGGQGALETQYF.

The chain links TRBV5-4 to TRBJ2-7; 11 nucleotides align to TRBD2. The CDR3 covers 16 residues. After removal of 4 bases from V and 2 bases from J, the junction contained 8 bases not matched to a gene. Looked up from germline, CDR1 is SGHNT and CDR2 is YYREEE (reference sequence). This chain's CDR3 is CASSILSGGAPYEQYF. The DNA for the CDR3 is TGTGCCAGCAGCATCCTTAGCGGGGGGGCCCCCTACGAGCAGTACTTC.

This clone was recorded once. The chain is built from TRBV9 and TRBJ1-2; D gene ambiguous. The CDR3 is 14 residues long. The V end lost 3 bases, the J end lost 4 bases, and 13 bases lay between the germline ends. CDR1 and CDR2 from the germline V gene are SGDLS and YYNGEE. For the CDR3, the DNA is TGTGCCAGCAGCGCCAGCGGCTCCAGCTATGGCTACACCTTC. Amino acid sequence: CASSASGSSYGYTF.

The chain has TRBV19 and TRBJ2-1; 11 bases align to TRBD2. The CDR3 length is 17 residues. Germline loops: CDR1 LNHDA, CDR2 SQIVND (reference sequence). Germline trimming cut 5 bases from V and 2 bases from J; bases unmatched to any gene: 8. The CDR3 DNA follows: TGTGCCAGTAGTTTCACTCTAGCGGGAGGAACCTACAATGAGCAGTTCTTC. This sequence encodes CASSFTLAGGTYNEQFF.

This chain connects TRBV27 to TRBJ2-5; 9 bases match TRBD1. Matching the DNA end better, TRBJ2-7 makes the J call doubtful. The CDR3 covers 15 residues. Germline loops: CDR1 MNHEY, CDR2 SMNVEV (reference sequence). The chain's CDR3 is CASSSGQGLSYEQYF. In DNA form, the CDR3 reads TGTGCCAGCAGTTCAGGACAGGGGCTATCCTACGAGCAGTACTTC.

The chain has TRBV19 and TRBJ2-7; 8 bases are a match to TRBD1. The CDR3 totals 15 residues. Germline CDR1 reads LNHDA; CDR2 reads SQIVND (reference sequence). Losses at the gene ends were 5 bases for V and 0 bases for J; bases not matched to a gene: 6. The CDR3 region has the DNA TGTGCCAGTAGTTCGGGACAGGATTTCTCCTACGAGCAGTACTTC. Its protein is CASSSGQDFSYEQYF.

A few counts support this clone. The chain employs TRBV7-9 and TRBJ1-1; D unresolved. V shed 1 base and J shed 0 bases, with 18 bases lying between them. Germline loops: CDR1 SEHNR, CDR2 FQNEAQ (reference sequence). The CDR3 is 18 amino acids. The CDR3 is CASSLVGKVRGLNTEAFF. The CDR3 bases are TGTGCCAGCAGCTTAGTGGGTAAGGTGAGAGGGTTGAACACTGAAGCTTTCTTT. Looking up the rest from reference TRBV7-9 and TRBJ1-1 gives the full variable domain: DTGVSQNPRHKITKRGQNVTFRCDPISEHNRLYWYRQTLGQGPEFLTYFQNEAQLEKSRLLSDRFSAERPKGSFSTLEIQRTEQGDSAMYLCASSLVGKVRGLNTEAFFGQGTRLTVV.

A few counts support this clone. The chain couples TRBV18 to TRBJ2-1; 10 nucleotides align to TRBD2. V lost 6 bases to trimming and J lost 3 bases; unmatched junction nucleotides: 5. The CDR3 has 15 amino acids. Germline CDR1 and CDR2: KGHSH and LQKENI. The CDR3 region has the DNA TGTGCCAGCTCCCAACTAGCGGGGATCTACAATGAGCAGTTCTTC. This translates into CASSQLAGIYNEQFF.

The CDR3 coding sequence is TGTGCCAGTAGTATATGGGGAGGGCTGAGGAACACTGAAGCTTTCTTT. It is translated as CASSIWGGLRNTEAFF. The rearrangement joins TRBV19 to TRBJ1-1; D unresolved. The CDR3 runs 16 residues. Germline CDR1 is LNHDA and CDR2 is SQIVND (reference sequence). V lost 2 bases and J lost 1, with 14 bases in between. Looking up the rest from reference TRBV19 and TRBJ1-1 gives the full variable domain: DGGITQSPKYLFRKEGQNVTLSCEQNLNHDAMYWYRQDPGQGLRLIYYSQIVNDFQKGDIAEGYSVSREKKESFPLTVTSAQKNPTAFYLCASSIWGGLRNTEAFFGQGTRLTVV.

J is TRBJ1-1 and V is TRBV11-3, with a tentative D call TRBD1 (6 bases). Trimming cost V 1 base and J 4 bases, with 7 bases left between them. The CDR3 is 13 amino acids. Germline V gene sequence: CDR1 SGHNT, CDR2 YENEEA. The CDR3 coding sequence is TGTGCCAGCAGCTTAGGCAGGGGCACTGAAGCTTTCTTT. Encoded protein: CASSLGRGTEAFF. The variable domain in full, with the rest retrieved from reference TRBV11-3 and TRBJ1-1, is EAGVVQSPRYKIIEKKQPVAFWCNPISGHNTLYWYLQNLGQGPELLIRYENEEAVDDSQLPKDRFSAERLKGVDSTLKIQPAELGDSAVYLCASSLGRGTEAFFGQGTRLTVV.

The chain employs TRBV29-1 and TRBJ1-1; a possible D gene is TRBD1 (5 bases). The CDR3 is made up of 13 amino acids. V was clipped by 3 bases and J by 5 bases, with 13 bases between them. Germline assignment: CDR1 SQVTM and CDR2 ANQGSEA. Here the CDR3 DNA reads TGCAGCGTTGATACGGGGGATGGTACTGAAGCTTTCTTT. Amino acid sequence: CSVDTGDGTEAFF.

The rearrangement uses TRBV2 and TRBJ1-2; 8 nucleotides agree with TRBD1. This CDR3 is built from 14 residues. J was trimmed by 6 bases and V by 4 bases; bases with no gene match: 7. Germline V lookup: CDR1 SNHLY, CDR2 FYNNEI. DNA of the CDR3: TGTGCCAGCAGTGGGCGGCGGACAGGGAATGGCTACACCTTC. As protein: CASSGRRTGNGYTF.

V gene TRBV9 combines with J gene TRBJ2-3; 7 positions agree with TRBD2. This CDR3 has 16 amino acids. Germline V gene data show CDR1 as SGDLS and CDR2 as YYNGEE. Losses at the gene ends were 4 bases for V and 6 bases for J; bases not matched to a gene: 14. The CDR3 here is CASSPRTSRRPDTQYF. DNA for the CDR3: TGTGCCAGCAGCCCCCGGACTAGTCGCCGCCCCGATACGCAGTATTTT.

The V call is TRBV29-1, the J call TRBJ1-2; D is perhaps TRBD1 (5 bases). V dropped 4 bases and J dropped 6 bases, with 12 bases sitting between them. Looked up from germline, CDR1 is SQVTM and CDR2 is ANQGSEA. The CDR3 loop spans 12 amino acids. The CDR3 sequence is CSVAGQGNGYTF. The CDR3 DNA follows: TGCAGCGTTGCTGGGCAGGGTAATGGCTACACCTTC.

This clone was counted a single time. The J gene is TRBJ1-4, the V gene TRBV5-6; no reliable D call. Per the germline V gene, CDR1 is SGHDT and CDR2 is YYEEEE. The germline V and J ends were trimmed by 7 bases and 6 bases, with 16 bases remaining between them. The CDR3 spans 14 residues. CDR3 coding DNA: TGTGCCAGCCCTCCCGGGGAGCAAGATGAAAAACTGTTTTTT. Protein: CASPPGEQDEKLFF.

The chain combines TRBV11-2 with TRBJ2-2; no definite D call. The germline gives CDR1 SGHAT, CDR2 FQNNGV. The CDR3 is made up of 14 amino acids. V was trimmed by 0 bases and J by 6 bases, leaving 8 bases between them. The CDR3 loop is CASSLDTVAGELFF. As DNA, the CDR3 is TGTGCCAGCAGCTTAGATACGGTAGCCGGGGAGCTGTTTTTT.

V gene TRBV5-6 combines with J gene TRBJ2-3, with D maybe TRBD2 (5 bases). The length of the CDR3 is 15 residues. V was clipped by 0 bases and J by 2 bases, with 10 bases between them. CDR1 is SGHDT, CDR2 YYEEEE, per germline. CDR3 DNA sequence: TGTGCCAGCAGCTTGGAACGGACTTCCACAGATACGCAGTATTTT. This gives the protein CASSLERTSTDTQYF.

V gene TRBV19 combines with J gene TRBJ2-1; 10 nucleotides line up with TRBD2. The V and J ends lost 6 bases and 2 bases, in that order; junction bases with no gene match: 13. Germline assignment: CDR1 LNHDA and CDR2 SQIVND (reference sequence). The CDR3 has 18 residues. This CDR3 reads CASRLQRTSGTPYNEQFF. CDR3 sequence (DNA): TGTGCCAGTAGACTACAGAGGACTAGCGGCACCCCCTACAATGAGCAGTTCTTC.

This chain joins TRBV15 and TRBJ1-3; no definite D call. Deletions cut 3 bases from V and 1 base from J, with 7 bases between. Germline CDR1 is LNHNV and CDR2 is YYDKDF (reference sequence). CDR3 length equals 14 residues. The CDR3 sequence is CATSSDTSGNTIYF. CDR3 in DNA: TGTGCCACCAGCAGTGACACTTCTGGAAACACCATATATTTT.

The gene calls are TRBV6-5 and TRBJ2-3, with 9 bases matching TRBD2. The CDR3 has 15 amino acids. CDR1 MNHEY and CDR2 SVGAGI come from the germline V gene. The junction had 3 bases not matched to a gene; V was cut back by 4 bases and J by 1 base. CDR3 loop: CASSFAGGGTDTQYF. DNA of the CDR3: TGTGCCAGCAGTTTTGCGGGAGGGGGCACAGATACGCAGTATTTT.

V is TRBV18 and J is TRBJ2-1; D is unresolved. V lost 3 bases and J 3 bases, leaving 6 bases between the germline ends. In germline, CDR1 is KGHSH, CDR2 LQKENI. CDR3 size: 13 residues. Written as DNA, the CDR3 is TGTGCCAGCTCACCCACATACTACAATGAGCAGTTCTTC. The encoded protein is CASSPTYYNEQFF.